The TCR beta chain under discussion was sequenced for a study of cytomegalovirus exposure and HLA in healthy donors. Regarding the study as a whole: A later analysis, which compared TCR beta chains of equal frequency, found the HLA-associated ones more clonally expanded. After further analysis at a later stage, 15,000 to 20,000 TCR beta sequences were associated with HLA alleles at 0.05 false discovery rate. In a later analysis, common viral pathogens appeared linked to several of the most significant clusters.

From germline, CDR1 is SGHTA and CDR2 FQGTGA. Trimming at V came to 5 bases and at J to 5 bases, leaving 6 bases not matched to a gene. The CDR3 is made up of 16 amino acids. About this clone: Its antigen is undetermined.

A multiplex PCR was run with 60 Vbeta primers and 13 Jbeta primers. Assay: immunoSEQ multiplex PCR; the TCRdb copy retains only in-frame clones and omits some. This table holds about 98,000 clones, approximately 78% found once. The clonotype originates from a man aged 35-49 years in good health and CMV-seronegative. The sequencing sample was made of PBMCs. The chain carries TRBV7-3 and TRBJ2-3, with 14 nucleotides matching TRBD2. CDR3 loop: CASSPRLAGGQDTQYF. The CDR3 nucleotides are TGTGCCAGCAGCCCAAGACTAGCGGGGGGGCAAGATACGCAGTATTTT. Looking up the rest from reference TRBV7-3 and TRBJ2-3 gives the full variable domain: GAGVSQTPSNKVTEKGKYVELRCDPISGHTALYWYRQSLGQGPEFLIYFQGTGAADDSGLPNDRFFAVRPEGSVSTLKIQRTERGDSAVYLCASSPRLAGGQDTQYFGPGTRLTVL.